These 13 T cell receptor beta chains were all obtained from the same sample, sequenced in a study of CD8 T cells in Susac syndrome. Reverse transcription of roughly 0.5 to 1 ug RNA used random hexamers. TCRdb reanalysed the immunoSEQ multiplex PCR reads using MiXCR and keeps one entry per CDR3 protein. Of about 85,000 distinct CDR3 sequences in the sample, about 95% were seen once. The sample consisted of CD8+ T cells from PBMCs. The receptors were sampled from a human donor with Susac syndrome.

About this clonotype itself: One end of the junction fails to match germline, which may point to a read error. The chain carries TRBV4-1 and TRBJ2-7; D might be TRBD2 (5 bases). The CDR3 totals 15 residues. From germline, CDR1 is MGHRA and CDR2 YSYEKL. The CDR3 region has the DNA TGCGCCAGCAGCCAAGATGACGGAGGCTCCGACGAGCAGTACTTC. Translating it yields CASSQDDGGSDEQYF.

This chain links TRBV13 with TRBJ2-5, with a weak D call TRBD1 (6 bases). V gave up 4 bases and J gave up 3 bases, with 12 bases separating them. Germline CDR1 is PRHDT and CDR2 is FYEKMQ (reference sequence). The CDR3 spans 14 residues. This CDR3 reads CASSSHEGEETQYF. The CDR3, as DNA: TGTGCCAGCAGCTCCCACGAGGGGGAAGAGACCCAGTACTTC.

In its sample, this clonotype was seen once. The genes are TRBV20-1 and TRBJ2-5; 11 positions match TRBD2. J lost 7 bases, V lost 4 bases, and 5 bases had no gene match. This CDR3 is built from 13 residues. Germline lookup yields CDR1 DFQATT and CDR2 SNEGSKA (reference sequence). CDR3 loop: CSATTSGAWTQYF. For the CDR3, the DNA is TGCAGTGCTACGACTAGCGGGGCTTGGACCCAGTACTTC.

This chain connects TRBV20-1 to TRBJ2-2; no firm D call. Germline lookup yields CDR1 DFQATT and CDR2 SNEGSKA (reference sequence). The V end was cut by 1 base, the J end by 6 bases, with 9 bases between. The CDR3 has 13 amino acids. The CDR3 here is CSARAPSAGELFF. The CDR3 DNA follows: TGCAGTGCTAGAGCCCCCAGCGCCGGGGAGCTGTTTTTT.

V and J are TRBV30 and TRBJ2-2; D gene uncertain. CDR3 length: 14 residues. The germline V gene has CDR1 GTSNPN and CDR2 SVGIG (reference sequence). Trimming removed 2 bases at V and 6 bases at J, with 13 bases between. The CDR3 DNA follows: TGTGCCTGGAGTCCCGACGTCGGTGCCGGGGAGCTGTTTTTT. Protein product: CAWSPDVGAGELFF.

The rearrangement links TRBV28 to TRBJ2-5, with 9 bases fitting TRBD1. The CDR3 extends over 16 amino acids. Trimming removed 3 bases from V and 1 base from J; junction bases left unmatched: 6. Per the germline V gene, CDR1 is MDHEN and CDR2 is SYDVKM. The CDR3 region has the DNA TGTGCCAGCAGTTTGCCCGGGACAGGGATCCAAGAGACCCAGTACTTC. It specifies CASSLPGTGIQETQYF.

J is TRBJ2-1 and V is TRBV29-1, with D possibly being TRBD2 (6 bases). CDR1 SQVTM and CDR2 ANQGSEA come from the germline V gene. This CDR3 is 15 amino acids long. Trimming removed 1 base at V and 3 bases at J, with 13 bases between. The DNA of the CDR3 is TGCAGCGTTGAAGGCCCTCGAGCGGGCTACAATGAGCAGTTCTTC. Translation: CSVEGPRAGYNEQFF.

Here the CDR3 DNA reads TGTGCCAGCAGTTTAGCGGTAGATACGCAGTATTTT. Amino acids: CASSLAVDTQYF. The V gene is TRBV12-3 or TRBV12-4, the J gene TRBJ2-3; no definite D call. The CDR3 extends over 12 amino acids. Trimming stripped 0 bases from V and 5 bases from J, with 3 bases between.

The chain uses TRBV30 and TRBJ1-5; D possibly corresponds to TRBD1 (5 bases). The CDR3 is 13 amino acids. The germline V gene encodes CDR1 GTSNPN and CDR2 SVGIG (reference sequence). The V and J ends lost 4 bases and 2 bases respectively, with 9 bases between them. In DNA, the CDR3 is TGTGCCTGGACAACACAGGGCAATCAGCCCCAGCATTTT. Translation: CAWTTQGNQPQHF.

This clonotype came up once. The J gene is TRBJ1-1, the V gene TRBV7-8; tentatively, D is TRBD1 (5 bases). The V end was cut by 5 bases, the J end by 0 bases, with 10 bases between. The CDR3 is made up of 14 amino acids. CDR1 and CDR2 from the germline V gene are SGHVS and FQNEAQ. The CDR3 sequence: CASSIGHLNTEAFF. CDR3 DNA: TGTGCCAGCAGCATCGGACACTTGAACACTGAAGCTTTCTTT.

The V gene is TRBV12-3 or TRBV12-4, the J gene TRBJ2-3, with D tentatively TRBD2 (6 bases). Deletions cut 5 bases from V and 3 bases from J, with 15 bases between. The CDR3 extends over 15 amino acids. The chain's CDR3 is CASSQKAGRTDTQYF. The CDR3 DNA follows: TGTGCCAGCAGTCAAAAAGCGGGTAGGACAGATACGCAGTATTTT.

V usage is TRBV20-1 and J usage is TRBJ2-3; D might be TRBD2 (6 bases). Trimming took off 3 bases at V and 0 bases at J, with 13 bases between the two ends. The CDR3 has 15 amino acids. Per the germline V gene, CDR1 is DFQATT and CDR2 is SNEGSKA (reference sequence). Written as DNA, the CDR3 is TGCAGTGCTAGCACCACGAGCGGGAGCACAGATACGCAGTATTTT. It translates to CSASTTSGSTDTQYF.

The CDR3 is CASSSLTRDDGYTF. In nucleotides, the CDR3 is TGTGCCAGCAGTTCTCTGACGAGGGACGATGGCTACACCTTC. The chain recombines TRBV13 with TRBJ1-2, with D possibly being TRBD1 (5 bases). Germline-derived CDR1 and CDR2 are PRHDT and FYEKMQ (reference sequence). The V gene lost 6 bases and the J gene lost 6 bases, with 17 bases spanning the gap. The CDR3 is 14 amino acids. The entire variable domain, with the rest obtained from reference TRBV13 and TRBJ1-2, is as follows: AAGVIQSPRHLIKEKRETATLKCYPIPRHDTVYWYQQGPGQDPQFLISFYEKMQSDKGSIPDRFSAQQFSDYHSELNMSSLELGDSALYFCASSSLTRDDGYTFGSGTRLTVV.